Sequencing of this TCR beta chain was carried out in a study of T cell repertoires in cytomegalovirus infection. Study as a whole: Use of recently identified HLA-C-restricted and well-studied HLA-B-restricted CMV epitopes was part of the study. Indications of both CMV infection and matching HLA type were provided by public TCR beta signatures.

This clonotype occurred a few times. Antigen: not known. TCRdb itself ran the reads through MiXCR, one entry per CDR3 protein. The sample has 200,000 to 250,000 distinct CDR3 sequences, 38% seen once. Per the germline V gene, CDR1 is MGHRA and CDR2 is YSYEKL. The ends were cut back, 0 bases at V and 0 bases at J, with 14 bases in the middle. There are 17 residues in the CDR3. V gene TRBV4-1 combines with J gene TRBJ1-1, with a tentative D call TRBD1 (5 bases). The sample in question was CD8+ T cells from cultured PBMCs, obtained from culture after CMV antigen stimulation. This TCR came from a human donor in good health (CMV status not recorded). Some clones in this sample may be carry-over from other donors' samples. CDR3 nucleotide sequence: TGCGCCAGCAGCCAAGATCGACCTGACAGCCTGAACACTGAAGCTTTCTTT. Amino acid sequence: CASSQDRPDSLNTEAFF.